These T cell receptor beta chains were read from a single sample in a study of regulatory T cells in long-lasting Graves disease. Using its own MiXCR run on the multiplex PCR reads, TCRdb lists one record per CDR3 protein. The sample lists 500,000 or so distinct CDR3 sequences; approximately 15% were seen once. The same sample was also studied in work on T cells in Graves' hyperthyroidism and ophthalmopathy.

Sequences were derived from peripheral blood mononuclear cells (PBMCs), sampled at new diagnosis, from a patient treated with antithyroid drugs. These receptors originate from a woman in her 50s with Graves disease. Each CDR3 is given with its conserved first and last residue. D genes are given only for firm matches. Expanded clones get a size class; other rows say once, few or many, or leave the size out.

>.|TRBJ2-5|.|TRBV5-1
CASSLPGIVETQYF
TGCGCCAGCAGCCTACCAGGGATTGTGGAGACCCAGTACTTC
>.|TRBJ1-1|.|TRBV5-1
CASGFTSDSEAFF
TGCGCCAGCGGCTTTACCTCGGACAGTGAAGCGTTCTTT
>many|TRBJ2-1|.|TRBV7-2
CASSPPSYNEQFF
TGTGCCAGCAGCCCCCCTTCCTACAATGAGCAGTTCTTC
>few|TRBJ2-5|.|TRBV25-1
CASSEWQQETQYF
TGTGCCAGCAGTGAATGGCAACAAGAGACCCAGTACTTC
>many|TRBJ1-2|TRBD1|TRBV7-9
CASSSGTGGHGYTF
TGTGCCAGCAGCTCCGGGACAGGGGGACATGGCTACACCTTC
>many|TRBJ1-1|.|TRBV2
CASSEDGSYTEAFF
TGTGCCAGCAGTGAAGATGGGTCCTACACTGAAGCTTTCTTT
>.|TRBJ2-7|TRBD2|TRBV28
CASRLPGLAGGPHEQYF
TGTGCCAGCAGATTACCGGGACTAGCGGGAGGCCCGCACGAGCAGTACTTC
>many|TRBJ2-1|.|TRBV7-3
CASSSGQGQFF
TGTGCCAGCAGCTCAGGTCAGGGGCAGTTCTTC
>.|TRBJ1-2|.|TRBV6-1
CASSETGLTNYGYTF
TGTGCCAGCAGTGAAACAGGGCTGACTAACTATGGCTACACCTTC
>many|TRBJ1-1|.|TRBV5-5
CASSLGGIEAFF
TGTGCCAGCAGCTTGGGGGGAATCGAAGCTTTCTTT
>many|TRBJ2-7|TRBD1|TRBV6-2/TRBV6-3
CASSKGGFSSYEQYF
TGTGCCAGCAGTAAAGGGGGCTTTTCCTCCTACGAGCAGTACTTC
>many|TRBJ1-1|.|TRBV5-1
CASSEQGFGNTEAFF
TGCGCCAGCAGCGAACAGGGATTTGGGAACACTGAAGCTTTCTTT
>few|TRBJ2-3|.|TRBV29-1
CSPEVPGTDTQYF
TGCAGCCCCGAGGTCCCAGGCACAGATACGCAGTATTTT
>few|TRBJ2-7|.|TRBV5-1
CASSSPGIHEQYF
TGCGCCAGCAGCTCCCCAGGGATTCACGAGCAGTACTTC
>.|TRBJ2-3|TRBD2|TRBV7-9
CASSSRLSTTSGAITDTQYF
TGTGCCAGCAGCTCCCGACTGTCTACGACTAGCGGGGCCATCACAGATACGCAGTATTTT
>many|TRBJ1-4|.|TRBV5-1
CASSSLTKGNEKLFF
TGCGCCAGCAGCTCGTTGACAAAGGGAAATGAAAAACTGTTTTTT
>few|TRBJ2-7|TRBD2|TRBV6-1
CASSAVAGVTYEQYF
TGTGCCAGCAGTGCAGTAGCGGGCGTAACCTACGAGCAGTACTTC
>many|TRBJ1-5|.|TRBV12-3/TRBV12-4
CASSGGEDQPQHF
TGTGCCAGCAGTGGGGGAGAGGATCAGCCCCAGCATTTT
>many|TRBJ2-1|.|TRBV6-1
CASRRDSSYNEQFF
TGTGCCAGCAGGCGCGATAGCTCCTACAATGAGCAGTTCTTC
>.|TRBJ2-5|.|TRBV28
CASEGIQETQYF
TGTGCCAGCGAGGGTATTCAAGAGACCCAGTACTTC
>.|TRBJ2-2|.|TRBV18
CASSPQSGWNTGELFF
TGTGCCAGCTCACCACAGAGCGGGTGGAACACCGGGGAGCTGTTTTTT
>many|TRBJ2-7|TRBD2|TRBV5-1
CASSAGTSGPYSYEQYF
TGCGCCAGCAGCGCGGGGACTAGCGGGCCCTACTCCTACGAGCAGTACTTC
>many|TRBJ2-1|.|TRBV6-1
CASSPRPWGEQFF
TGTGCCAGCAGTCCCCGCCCCTGGGGTGAGCAGTTCTTC
>many|TRBJ2-3|TRBD1|TRBV12-3/TRBV12-4
CASSQTGVSTDTQYF
TGTGCCAGCAGTCAGACAGGGGTCAGCACAGATACGCAGTATTTT
>.|TRBJ2-1|.|TRBV19
CASSIAYNEQFF
TGTGCCAGTAGTATAGCGTACAATGAGCAGTTCTTC
>.|TRBJ2-1|.|TRBV5-1
CASSLGPGRNEQFF
TGCGCCAGCAGCTTGGGACCGGGACGCAATGAGCAGTTCTTC
>many|TRBJ2-5|.|TRBV2
CASSGEGRLTETQYF
TGTGCCAGCAGTGGAGAAGGGCGACTCACAGAGACCCAGTACTTC
>.|TRBJ2-1|TRBD2|TRBV4-1
CASSQGLAGGQFF
TGCGCCAGCAGCCAAGGACTAGCGGGAGGGCAGTTCTTC
>.|TRBJ1-2|.|TRBV29-1
CSVPEGGHYGYTF
TGCAGCGTTCCTGAGGGAGGTCACTATGGCTACACCTTC
>.|TRBJ1-5|TRBD1|TRBV5-1
CASSPGQGNQPQRF
TGCGCCAGCAGCCCCGGACAGGGGAATCAGCCCCAGCGTTTT
>many|TRBJ2-1|TRBD2|TRBV3-1
CASSQLRLSGSSGNEQFF
TGTGCCAGCAGCCAGTTGAGGCTTAGCGGGAGCTCTGGTAATGAGCAGTTCTTC
>.|TRBJ2-7|TRBD1|TRBV5-1
CASSLGRGRRYEQYF
TGCGCCAGCAGCTTGGGTAGGGGGCGTCGTTACGAGCAGTACTTC
>few|TRBJ2-7|.|TRBV9
CASSAGLNGYEQYF
TGTGCCAGCAGCGCCGGACTGAACGGGTACGAGCAGTACTTC
>.|TRBJ2-7|.|TRBV28
CTSSLAASETYEQYF
TGTACCAGCAGCTTGGCGGCTAGCGAGACCTACGAGCAGTACTTC
>.|TRBJ1-6|TRBD1|TRBV13
CASSYSGGEYNSPLHF
TGTGCCAGCAGTTACTCAGGGGGCGAGTATAATTCACCCCTCCACTTT
>many|TRBJ1-5|TRBD1|TRBV15
CATSIDRGSYQPQHF
TGTGCCACCAGCATTGACAGGGGGTCCTATCAGCCCCAGCATTTT
>few|TRBJ2-2|.|TRBV6-4
CASSAVDYTGELFF
TGTGCCAGCAGCGCCGTTGACTATACCGGGGAGCTGTTTTTT
>many|TRBJ2-2|TRBD2|TRBV28
CASSPGLAGGLNTGELFF
TGTGCCAGCAGCCCGGGACTAGCGGGAGGCCTGAACACCGGGGAGCTGTTTTTT
>many|TRBJ2-4|.|TRBV27
CASSLSAVIAKNIQYF
TGTGCCAGCAGTTTATCGGCAGTAATAGCCAAAAACATTCAGTACTTC
>many|TRBJ2-1|TRBD2|TRBV18
CASSPLAGENEQFF
TGTGCCAGCTCACCACTAGCGGGAGAGAATGAGCAGTTCTTC